These 29 T cell receptor beta chains originate from one sample sequenced in a study of blood T cell repertoires in COVID-19 (dated by TCRdb to 2018 to 2021). The library was obtained by the immunoSEQ multiplex PCR assay. Not all clones reach the TCRdb copy of this immuneACCESS table, which keeps in-frame sequences only. Checked studies attribute under half of the gap to unresolved V genes and leave the rest unexplained. Counted in this sample were around 180,000 clones; about 85% of them appeared once. The ten largest clones capture 15% to 20% of the sample. Sample: peripheral blood. The receptors were sampled from a person aged 70 to 85 with COVID-19, enrolled during active disease.

The V and J genes are TRBV5-6 and TRBJ2-2, with 11 bases that match TRBD1. Germline loops: CDR1 SGHDT, CDR2 YYEEEE. J was trimmed by 6 bases and V by 1 base; bases with no gene match: 2. This CDR3 comprises 15 residues. The CDR3 DNA reads TGTGCCAGCAGCTTGCAGGGACAGGGGGCCGGGGAGCTGTTTTTT. This gives the protein CASSLQGQGAGELFF.

The gene calls are TRBV4-3 and TRBJ2-1; unclear D gene. The CDR3 is 12 amino acids. CDR1 is LGHNA and CDR2 is YSLEER in the germline V gene. The V end lost 3 bases, the J end lost 9 bases, and 9 bases lay between the germline ends. CDR3 residues: CASSQRYLEQFF. CDR3 coding DNA: TGCGCCAGCAGCCAGCGGTACCTTGAGCAGTTCTTC.

The gene calls are TRBV6-1 and TRBJ2-7; 8 positions agree with TRBD1. Per germline, CDR1 MNHNS and CDR2 SASEGT. Losses at the gene ends were 3 bases for V and 4 bases for J; bases not matched to a gene: 8. This CDR3 region has 15 residues. CDR3 region: CASSETGASPYEQYF. In nucleotides, the CDR3 is TGTGCCAGCAGTGAGACAGGGGCGTCCCCGTACGAGCAGTACTTC.

The chain combines TRBV29-1 with TRBJ1-1; the D gene is possibly TRBD1 (6 bases). This CDR3 region has 12 residues. Trimming removed 6 bases at V and 4 bases at J, with 12 bases between. Germline V gene lookup returns CDR1 SQVTM and CDR2 ANQGSEA. The chain's CDR3 is CSVATGPTEAFF. DNA of the CDR3: TGCAGCGTCGCAACAGGGCCCACTGAAGCTTTCTTT.

The rearrangement joins TRBV6-5 to TRBJ1-2; 8 positions agree with TRBD1. The CDR3 sequence is 15 residues long. Per the germline V gene, CDR1 is MNHEY and CDR2 is SVGAGI. Trimming cost V 7 bases and J 7 bases; bases outside gene matches: 14. CDR3 sequence (DNA): TGTGCCAGCATCATCGGACAGGGCCCCTTGTCTGGCTACACCTTC. Amino acid sequence: CASIIGQGPLSGYTF.

The chain combines TRBV19 with TRBJ2-7, with 8 bases that match TRBD1. The V segment lost 3 bases and the J segment 7 bases; nucleotides outside the gene matches: 11. CDR1 and CDR2 from the germline V gene are LNHDA and SQIVND (reference sequence). This CDR3 region has 15 residues. The CDR3 nucleotides read TGTGCCAGTAGTATTGGTGGGCAGGGGGCGGAGGAGCAGTACTTC. Its translation is CASSIGGQGAEEQYF. The full variable domain, with the rest looked up from reference TRBV19 and TRBJ2-7, is DGGITQSPKYLFRKEGQNVTLSCEQNLNHDAMYWYRQDPGQGLRLIYYSQIVNDFQKGDIAEGYSVSREKKESFPLTVTSAQKNPTAFYLCASSIGGQGAEEQYFGPGTRLTVT.

V and J are TRBV15 and TRBJ2-1; TRBD2 matches 12 bases. Germline V gives CDR1 LNHNV, CDR2 YYDKDF (reference sequence). The CDR3 totals 16 residues. V lost 2 bases and J lost 9; bases outside the gene matches: 8. This CDR3 is CATSRHTSGRRGEQFF. CDR3 in DNA: TGTGCCACCAGCAGACATACTAGCGGGAGGAGGGGTGAGCAGTTCTTC.

This clone was detected only a few times. The V gene is TRBV30, the J gene TRBJ2-7; 7 bases are shared with TRBD2. The CDR3 has 15 residues. J was trimmed by 4 bases and V by 4 bases; bases with no gene match: 13. CDR1 is GTSNPN, CDR2 SVGIG, per germline (reference sequence). CDR3 protein: CAWTSGRLFGYEQYF. The CDR3 region has the DNA TGTGCCTGGACTAGCGGCCGACTGTTTGGTTACGAGCAGTACTTC.

The rearrangement joins TRBV6-8 to TRBJ2-7, with D maybe TRBD2 (7 bases). The CDR3 contains 14 residues. The germline CDR1 and CDR2 sequences are MNHGY and SAAAGT. V was trimmed by 9 bases and J by 5 bases, leaving 20 bases between them. CDR3 coding DNA: TGTGCCAGTTATTGGCGGGGGAGGGGGGACGAGCAGTACTTC. It is translated as CASYWRGRGDEQYF.

The chain joins TRBV3-1 (or the pseudogene TRBV3-2) to TRBJ2-2, with 9 bases matching TRBD1. V lost 0 bases, J lost 6 bases, and 11 bases stayed unmatched. The germline CDR1 and CDR2 sequences are LGHDT and YNNKEL (reference sequence). The CDR3 runs to 18 residues. CDR3 sequence reads: CASSQDPGTGHFSGELFF. CDR3 in DNA: TGTGCCAGCAGCCAAGACCCCGGGACAGGGCATTTTTCCGGGGAGCTGTTTTTT.

The chain recombines TRBV30 with TRBJ2-7; no firm D call. The CDR3 is made up of 15 amino acids. The ends were cut back, 3 bases at V and 1 base at J, with 16 bases in the middle. Germline CDR1 is GTSNPN and CDR2 is SVGIG (reference sequence). The chain's CDR3 is CAWRAFDGGSYEQYF. The CDR3 coding sequence is TGTGCCTGGAGGGCCTTTGATGGCGGATCCTACGAGCAGTACTTC.

The rearrangement links TRBV7-9 to TRBJ1-3, with 7 nucleotides matching TRBD1. CDR1 is SEHNR and CDR2 is FQNEAQ in the germline V gene (reference sequence). The V segment lost 5 bases and the J segment 0 bases; nucleotides outside the gene matches: 4. The CDR3 spans 15 residues. CDR3 in DNA: TGTGCCAGCAGCGGGGGACAGTTCTCTGGAAACACCATATATTTT. Translation gives CASSGGQFSGNTIYF.

The chain combines TRBV3-1 (or the pseudogene TRBV3-2) with TRBJ1-5; D perhaps matches TRBD1 (6 bases). Trimming stripped 1 base from V and 8 bases from J, with 12 bases between. The CDR3 totals 14 residues. Germline CDR1 reads LGHDT; CDR2 reads YNNKEL (reference sequence). The CDR3 coding sequence is TGTGCCAGCAGCCAAGGCAGGGGCAAGGAGCCCCAGCATTTT. This gives the protein CASSQGRGKEPQHF.

Note on this clone: This sample also contains other DNA sequences that code for the same CDR3. V gene TRBV28 combines with J gene TRBJ1-2; 7 bases agree with TRBD1. The CDR3 extends over 12 amino acids. CDR1 and CDR2 (germline): MDHEN, SYDVKM. V shed 6 bases and J 5 bases; nucleotides not matched to a gene: 3. The CDR3 nucleotides are TGTGCCAGCAGGCCGACAGGGTATGGCTACACCTTC. It specifies CASRPTGYGYTF.

The chain carries TRBV7-2 and TRBJ2-5, with a possible D match to TRBD2 (6 bases). Germline CDR1 and CDR2: SGHTA and FQGNSA. The CDR3 consists of 13 residues. The V end was cut by 7 bases, the J end by 1 base, with 10 bases between. Here the CDR3 DNA reads TGTGCCAGCACGAGGGGACTCCAAGAGACCCAGTACTTC. Its protein is CASTRGLQETQYF. The variable domain in full, completed from reference TRBV7-2 and TRBJ2-5, reads GAGVSQSPSNKVTEKGKDVELRCDPISGHTALYWYRQSLGQGLEFLIYFQGNSAPDKSGLPSDRFSAERTGGSVSTLTIQRTQQEDSAVYLCASTRGLQETQYFGPGTRLLVL.

The chain links TRBV11-2 to TRBJ2-3, with TRBD2 matching 10 bases. Germline trimming cut 5 bases from V and 5 bases from J; bases unmatched to any gene: 7. The CDR3 runs to 15 residues. Per germline, CDR1 SGHAT and CDR2 FQNNGV. CDR3 in DNA: TGTGCCAGCAGCATAGGACTAGCGGATAGAGATACGCAGTATTTT. It codes for CASSIGLADRDTQYF.

The chain has TRBV21-1 and TRBJ2-6; TRBD1 reflects the table's D call only, with no check against the DNA. TRBV21-1 is termed a pseudogene. This CDR3 region has 23 residues. The DNA of the CDR3 is TGTGCCAGCAGCAAAAGGTCTAGCGCCGGTTCGGGACAGGGTCCTTCTGGGGCCAACGTCCTGACTTTC. Translated, it gives CASSKRSSAGSGQGPSGANVLTF.

The chain combines TRBV28 with TRBJ2-7, with 7 bases aligning to TRBD2. The germline V gene encodes CDR1 MDHEN and CDR2 SYDVKM. Unmatched junction bases numbered 17, after V lost 2 bases and J lost 4 bases. CDR3 length equals 18 residues. The CDR3 spells CASSLIPSGRGFQYEQYF. The CDR3 coding sequence is TGTGCCAGCAGTTTAATCCCTTCAGGGAGGGGCTTCCAATACGAGCAGTACTTC.

The V gene is TRBV21-1, the J gene TRBJ1-4. TRBV21-1 constitutes a pseudogene. This CDR3 has 18 amino acids. The CDR3 loop reads CASSNREGGRSVGEKLFF. DNA for the CDR3: TGTGCCAGCAGCAACCGGGAGGGGGGGAGGTCGGTTGGTGAAAAACTGTTTTTT.

This chain connects TRBV30 to TRBJ2-5; possible D gene TRBD1, 6 bases. This CDR3 is 13 amino acids long. V dropped 4 bases and J dropped 5 bases, with 14 bases sitting between them. Germline CDR1 reads GTSNPN; CDR2 reads SVGIG (reference sequence). CDR3 in DNA: TGTGCCTGGACGGCTATAAGGGGGGAGACCCAGTACTTC. Translation gives CAWTAIRGETQYF.

The CDR3 reads CASSLRGSGQVVGTGELFF. For the CDR3, the DNA is TGTGCCAGCAGTTTAAGGGGGTCTGGACAGGTTGTAGGGACCGGGGAGCTGTTTTTT. The chain joins TRBV27 to TRBJ2-2, with 7 bases matching TRBD1. Germline CDR1 is MNHEY and CDR2 is SMNVEV (reference sequence). V was pared by 2 bases and J by 5 bases, with 17 bases of the junction left unmatched. The CDR3 sequence is 19 residues long.

The rearrangement links TRBV5-6 to TRBJ2-7; 12 bases line up with TRBD1. CDR3 length equals 14 residues. Germline assignment: CDR1 SGHDT and CDR2 YYEEEE. Trimming at V came to 3 bases and at J to 6 bases, leaving 4 bases not matched to a gene. The DNA for the CDR3 is TGTGCCAGCAGCTCCGGGGACAGGGGGCGCGAGCAGTACTTC. Translation gives CASSSGDRGREQYF.

The CDR3 DNA reads TGTGCCAGTAGCGGAGGTATTTTTGGGTCCTACGAGCAGTACTTC. It specifies CASSGGIFGSYEQYF. V and J are TRBV19 and TRBJ2-7, with a possible D match to TRBD2 (5 bases). V dropped 6 bases and J dropped 1 base, with 16 bases sitting between them. CDR3 length: 15 amino acids. Germline CDR1 is LNHDA and CDR2 is SQIVND (reference sequence).

The J gene is TRBJ1-6, the V gene TRBV19; 7 bases match TRBD1. Germline CDR1 and CDR2: LNHDA and SQIVND (reference sequence). The CDR3 contains 17 residues. The V and J ends lost 6 bases and 9 bases, in that order; junction bases with no gene match: 17. The chain's CDR3 is CASSIRPGTAGGSPLHF. Here the CDR3 DNA reads TGTGCCAGTAGCATAAGACCCGGGACAGCCGGGGGTTCACCCCTCCACTTT. Variable domain in full (rest from reference TRBV19 and TRBJ1-6): DGGITQSPKYLFRKEGQNVTLSCEQNLNHDAMYWYRQDPGQGLRLIYYSQIVNDFQKGDIAEGYSVSREKKESFPLTVTSAQKNPTAFYLCASSIRPGTAGGSPLHFGNGTRLTVT.

V is TRBV2 and J is TRBJ2-3, with 8 bases aligning to TRBD1. Germline V gene data show CDR1 as SNHLY and CDR2 as FYNNEI. The CDR3 is 15 amino acids. J gave up 0 bases and V 5 bases, and 4 bases lay outside the gene matches. CDR3 amino acids: CASSRTGISTDTQYF. The DNA of the CDR3 is TGTGCCAGCAGTAGGACAGGGATTAGCACAGATACGCAGTATTTT.

The rearrangement links TRBV9 to TRBJ2-5; 14 nucleotides align to TRBD2. The CDR3 runs to 15 residues. V trimming: 2 bases; J trimming: 4 bases; junction bases outside the gene matches: 1. Germline V gene data show CDR1 as SGDLS and CDR2 as YYNGEE. The CDR3 region has the DNA TGTGCCAGCAGCGTTGGGACTAGCGGGGGAGAGACCCAGTACTTC. Protein sequence: CASSVGTSGGETQYF.

This clone showed up just once. The V and J genes are TRBV3-1 (or the pseudogene TRBV3-2) and TRBJ2-6, with TRBD1 matching over 9 bases. CDR1 is LGHDT, CDR2 YNNKEL, per germline (reference sequence). The CDR3 loop spans 18 amino acids. Losses at the gene ends were 4 bases for V and 0 bases for J; bases not matched to a gene: 7. The CDR3 region is CASSPRDRAFSGANVLTF. CDR3 bases: TGTGCCAGCAGCCCGAGGGACAGGGCCTTCTCTGGGGCCAACGTCCTGACTTTC.

V gene TRBV3-1 (or the pseudogene TRBV3-2) combines with J gene TRBJ1-5; D gene ambiguous. The CDR3 is 14 residues long. Trimming shortened V by 1 base and J by 3 bases, and 7 bases separated the two germline ends. Germline CDR1 LGHDT, CDR2 YNNKEL (reference sequence). The DNA for the CDR3 is TGTGCCAGCAGCCAAGGACACGCCAATCAGCCCCAGCATTTT. Its translation: CASSQGHANQPQHF.

The rearrangement uses TRBV12-5 and TRBJ2-1; TRBD2 agrees at 10 bases. The CDR3 totals 15 residues. The junction had 12 bases not matched to a gene; V was cut back by 9 bases and J by 7 bases. Germline assignment: CDR1 LGHNT and CDR2 FRNRAP. The CDR3 coding sequence is TGTGCTAGCCAAAGGGGGCTAGCGGGAGTTAATGAGCAGTTCTTC. It specifies CASQRGLAGVNEQFF.